The 31 T cell receptor beta chains reported below all come from one sample, sequenced in a study of blood T cells in healthy people across ages. Next came a second PCR, run for about 6 to 12 cycles, which used a sample-barcoded 5' primer along with a J-beta primer mix. MiXCR was run by TCRdb on the 5' RACE reads, yielding one entry per CDR3 protein. The profile shows fewer than 900,000 distinct CDR3 sequences, about 40% of them singletons. Source material: blood. The source of these receptors is a woman aged 55-69 years in good health.

This clonotype was detected once. This clone may be a read error of a much larger clone one base away. V is TRBV4-3 and J is TRBJ2-4; no definite D call. The J call may be in error: the DNA end matches TRBJ2-7 better. Germline values: CDR1 LGHNA, CDR2 YSLEER. The CDR3 is 15 residues long. The CDR3 sequence: CASSQDTGLNGEQYF. The DNA of the CDR3 is TGCGCCAGCAGCCAAGATACGGGCCTGAACGGCGAGCAGTACTTC.

The J gene is TRBJ2-3, the V gene TRBV19; D is perhaps TRBD2 (5 bases). The ends were cut back, 7 bases at V and 5 bases at J, with 13 bases in the middle. Germline CDR1 reads LNHDA; CDR2 reads SQIVND (reference sequence). The CDR3 is 13 residues long. CDR3 region: CASTERSGDTQYF. The CDR3 region has the DNA TGTGCCAGTACAGAGCGGTCCGGAGATACGCAGTATTTT.

Only a few counts were recorded for this clonotype. The genes are TRBV20-1 and TRBJ2-7; D possibly corresponds to TRBD2 (6 bases). The CDR3 covers 14 residues. V was trimmed by 3 bases and J by 0 bases, leaving 12 bases between them. CDR1 DFQATT and CDR2 SNEGSKA come from the germline V gene (reference sequence). CDR3 amino acids: CSARGLGGSYEQYF. CDR3 bases: TGCAGTGCTAGGGGTCTGGGGGGCTCCTACGAGCAGTACTTC.

This clonotype was observed a few times. The V and J genes are TRBV5-4 and TRBJ1-1, with a possible D match to TRBD1 (5 bases). There are 13 residues in the CDR3. Trimming left V 0 bases short and J 6 bases short, with 9 bases between. Germline CDR1 is SGHNT and CDR2 is YYREEE (reference sequence). The CDR3 region has the DNA TGTGCCAGCAGCTTGGCGGCAGGGCCTGAAGCTTTCTTT. Translation gives CASSLAAGPEAFF.

The chain links TRBV6-5 to TRBJ2-3; 7 nucleotides agree with TRBD1. Germline V gene data show CDR1 as MNHEY and CDR2 as SVGAGI. The length of the CDR3 is 15 residues. Trimming removed 0 bases from V and 4 bases from J; junction bases left unmatched: 4. The CDR3 loop is CASSYSGTEADTQYF. CDR3 coding DNA: TGTGCCAGCAGTTACTCCGGGACAGAGGCAGATACGCAGTATTTT.

The genes are TRBV7-9 and TRBJ2-1; possible D gene TRBD1, 5 bases. With the DNA end fitting TRBJ2-7 better, the J assignment may be wrong. The CDR3 is 14 amino acids. In germline, CDR1 is SEHNR, CDR2 FQNEAQ (reference sequence). CDR3 loop: CASSFQGSYNEQYF. The CDR3, as DNA: TGTGCCAGCAGCTTTCAGGGCTCCTACAATGAGCAGTACTTC.

In nucleotides, the CDR3 is TGTGCCACCAGTGATCCTCACGGGGGGCTCTATGGCTACACCTTC. Translating gives CATSDPHGGLYGYTF. V is TRBV24-1 and J is TRBJ1-2, with D perhaps TRBD1 (6 bases). There are 15 residues in the CDR3. The germline V gene has CDR1 KGHDR and CDR2 SFDVKD. V lost 3 bases and J lost 4, with 14 bases in between.

V gene TRBV10-3 combines with J gene TRBJ1-3; 7 nucleotides line up with TRBD1. The germline gives CDR1 ENHRY, CDR2 SYGVKD. The J segment lost 1 base and the V segment lost 6 bases, leaving 9 bases of the junction unmatched. There are 16 residues in the CDR3. This CDR3 reads CAISMTGSGSGNTIYF. CDR3 coding DNA: TGTGCCATCAGCATGACAGGGAGCGGTTCTGGAAACACCATATATTTT.

The chain joins TRBV6-5 to TRBJ2-4; no definite D call. The J call may not be correct, given that the DNA end is closer to TRBJ2-7. The CDR3 consists of 13 residues. Looked up from germline, CDR1 is MNHEY and CDR2 is SVGAGI. As DNA, the CDR3 is TGTGCCAGCACCTCGAACGTGGGGTACGAGCAGTACTTC. Its protein is CASTSNVGYEQYF.

This clonotype was detected many times. This chain connects TRBV7-9 to TRBJ2-1; 9 bases map to TRBD2. The CDR3 length is 14 residues. Germline values: CDR1 SEHNR, CDR2 FQNEAQ (reference sequence). Trimming took 5 bases from V and 5 from J; bases not matched to a gene: 4. CDR3 region: CASSPSGADNEQFF. CDR3 DNA: TGTGCCAGCAGCCCTAGCGGGGCGGACAATGAGCAGTTCTTC. Full variable domain (missing parts from reference TRBV7-9 and TRBJ2-1): DTGVSQNPRHKITKRGQNVTFRCDPISEHNRLYWYRQTLGQGPEFLTYFQNEAQLEKSRLLSDRFSAERPKGSFSTLEIQRTEQGDSAMYLCASSPSGADNEQFFGPGTRLTVL.

This clonotype was counted at least ten times. The chain carries TRBV7-6 and TRBJ2-7, with TRBD2 matching 7 bases. The CDR3 is made up of 13 amino acids. Per germline, CDR1 SGHVS and CDR2 FNYEAQ. J was trimmed by 6 bases and V by 0 bases; bases with no gene match: 2. The CDR3: CASSLATGGEQYF. Here the CDR3 DNA reads TGTGCCAGCAGCTTAGCGACGGGGGGCGAGCAGTACTTC.

Here the CDR3 DNA reads TGCGCCAGCAGCTCCCTACTAGCGGGGCACCCCAATGAGCAGTTCTTC. Translated: CASSSLLAGHPNEQFF. The gene calls are TRBV5-1 and TRBJ2-1; TRBD2 matches at 10 bases. With V trimmed by 3 bases and J by 6 bases, 9 bases remained unmatched. Germline loops: CDR1 SGHRS, CDR2 YFSETQ. The CDR3 length is 16 residues.

This rearrangement joins TRBV9 to TRBJ1-5, with D possibly TRBD1 on 5 matching bases. CDR1 is SGDLS, CDR2 YYNGEE, per germline. V was pared by 3 bases and J by 6 bases, with 13 bases between. CDR3 length: 14 residues. The CDR3 is CASSDNSGFQPQHF. The DNA of the CDR3 is TGTGCCAGCAGCGACAACTCAGGGTTTCAGCCCCAGCATTTT. The full variable domain, its missing parts supplied by reference TRBV9 and TRBJ1-5, is DSGVTQTPKHLITATGQRVTLRCSPRSGDLSVYWYQQSLDQGLQFLIQYYNGEERAKGNILERFSAQQFPDLHSELNLSSLELGDSALYFCASSDNSGFQPQHFGDGTRLSIL.

J is TRBJ2-1 and V is TRBV20-1, with D possibly being TRBD2 (6 bases). The CDR3 contains 12 residues. V dropped 1 base and J dropped 7 bases, with 8 bases sitting between them. Germline values: CDR1 DFQATT, CDR2 SNEGSKA (reference sequence). The CDR3 here is CSARVAGNEQFF. The DNA for the CDR3 is TGCAGTGCTAGAGTTGCGGGGAATGAGCAGTTCTTC.

This chain uses TRBV6-6 with TRBJ2-4; D might be TRBD2 (6 bases). CDR1 is MNHNY, CDR2 SVGAGI, per germline (reference sequence). CDR3 length: 16 residues. V lost 2 bases to trimming and J lost 3 bases, with 14 bases between them. For the CDR3, the DNA is TGTGCCAGCAGTTACGGGGGACGGGGAGGCAAAAACATTCAGTACTTC. It yields the protein CASSYGGRGGKNIQYF.

The chain links TRBV7-3 to TRBJ1-2; the D gene is possibly TRBD1 (5 bases). This CDR3 is 15 amino acids long. Germline V CDR1 and CDR2: SGHTA, FQGTGA. The V end was cut by 5 bases, the J end by 1 base, with 14 bases between. CDR3 bases: TGTGCCAGCAGCCCTGGGGCAGGGTATAACTATGGCTACACCTTC. Its protein product is CASSPGAGYNYGYTF.

This clonotype occurred a few times. The chain uses TRBV23-1 and TRBJ2-1; D is ambiguous. TRBV23-1 is designated an ORF whose function remains uncertain. This CDR3 comprises 10 residues. V was trimmed by 8 bases and J by 9 bases, leaving 8 bases between them. The CDR3: CASRRSEQFF. As DNA, the CDR3 is TGCGCCAGCCGAAGGAGTGAGCAGTTCTTC.

The chain uses TRBV7-3 and TRBJ2-2; D gene ambiguous. There are 13 residues in the CDR3. Germline values: CDR1 SGHTA, CDR2 FQGTGA. V was pared by 2 bases and J by 3 bases, with 4 bases between. CDR3 amino acids: CASSLPYTGELFF. Here the CDR3 DNA reads TGTGCCAGCAGCTTACCCTACACCGGGGAGCTGTTTTTT.

The chain recombines TRBV12-3 or TRBV12-4 with TRBJ2-1, with 12 positions matching TRBD2. Losses at the gene ends were 7 bases for V and 9 bases for J; bases not matched to a gene: 16. The length of the CDR3 is 17 residues. CDR3 nucleotides: TGTGCCAGCACCCTAAGGGGTCTAGCGGGGGGGCCCGGTGAGCAGTTCTTC. Protein: CASTLRGLAGGPGEQFF.

This chain joins TRBV30 and TRBJ2-3; the D gene is possibly TRBD1 (6 bases). Looked up from germline, CDR1 is GTSNPN and CDR2 is SVGIG (reference sequence). V lost 4 bases to trimming and J lost 3 bases, with 14 bases between them. CDR3 size: 14 residues. This CDR3 is CAWKNRASTDTQYF. CDR3 nucleotide sequence: TGTGCCTGGAAAAACAGGGCTAGTACAGATACGCAGTATTTT.

To note about this clonotype: This clone may be a read error of a much larger clone one base away. The V call is TRBV4-3, the J call TRBJ1-2; 8 nucleotides match TRBD1. Germline V lookup: CDR1 LGHNA, CDR2 YSLEER. Losses at the gene ends were 8 bases for V and 8 bases for J; bases not matched to a gene: 13. The CDR3 sequence is 14 residues long. CDR3 sequence reads: CASGPQTGAGGYTF. In DNA, the CDR3 is TGCGCCAGCGGCCCGCAGACAGGGGCGGGAGGCTACACCTTC.

This chain connects TRBV12-3 or TRBV12-4 to TRBJ2-5; TRBD2 might be the D (7 bases). The J call may be incorrect, as the DNA end agrees better with TRBJ2-7. The CDR3 spans 12 residues. CDR3: CASRQGGDEQYF. The CDR3 DNA follows: TGTGCCAGCAGACAAGGGGGGGACGAGCAGTACTTC.

This clonotype was counted many times. The chain employs TRBV29-1 and TRBJ2-1, with D possibly TRBD2 on 5 matching bases. The CDR3 consists of 16 residues. Germline V gives CDR1 SQVTM, CDR2 ANQGSEA. Between the trimmed V and J ends, which lost 6 bases and 6 bases, there was a span of 24 bases. The CDR3 here is CSVDLTAEFRGNEQFF. In DNA, the CDR3 is TGCAGCGTCGACCTCACTGCGGAGTTTCGGGGCAATGAGCAGTTCTTC.

This clonotype was seen at least ten times. The DNA of the CDR3 is TGTGCCAGCTCTTCGGGGCTAGCGGGGACCTACGAGCAGTACTTC. The encoded protein is CASSSGLAGTYEQYF. V usage is TRBV7-2 and J usage is TRBJ2-7; 9 positions match TRBD2. V lost 8 bases, J lost 2 bases, and 10 bases stayed unmatched. This CDR3 region has 15 residues. In germline, CDR1 is SGHTA, CDR2 FQGNSA.

The rearrangement joins TRBV20-1 to TRBJ1-2; D uncertain. The CDR3 spans 18 residues. With 0 bases removed from V and 1 base from J, the gap between germline ends came to 21 bases. CDR1 and CDR2 from the germline V gene are DFQATT and SNEGSKA (reference sequence). This CDR3 is CSARDLGQTIKYNYGYTF. DNA for the CDR3: TGCAGTGCTAGAGATCTCGGGCAGACGATAAAATATAACTATGGCTACACCTTC.

Of note for this clonotype: A read error is possible here, since a much larger clone lies one base away. This chain uses TRBV12-3 or TRBV12-4 with TRBJ2-1; D perhaps matches TRBD2 (6 bases). The germline V and J ends were trimmed by 3 bases and 2 bases, with 8 bases remaining between them. CDR3 size: 14 residues. The DNA for the CDR3 is TGTGCCAGCAGTTTCGGGAGCACCTACAATGAGCAGTTCTTC. Translated, it gives CASSFGSTYNEQFF.

In this sample, this clonotype turned up once. The chain uses TRBV5-1 and TRBJ2-1; the D gene is possibly TRBD2 (6 bases). The better agreement between TRBJ2-7 and the DNA end casts doubt on the J call. Germline lookup yields CDR1 SGHRS and CDR2 YFSETQ. This CDR3 has 14 amino acids. In nucleotides, the CDR3 is TGCGCCAGCAGCACGGGACTTAATTACAATGAGCAGTACTTC. Its translation: CASSTGLNYNEQYF.

The rearrangement joins TRBV13 to TRBJ2-1, with 12 bases matching TRBD2. The CDR3 covers 18 residues. Trimming at V came to 6 bases and at J to 2 bases, leaving 11 bases not matched to a gene. Germline values: CDR1 PRHDT, CDR2 FYEKMQ (reference sequence). In nucleotides, the CDR3 is TGTGCCAGCAGTTTGCTACCTAGCGGGGGGGCCCCCTACAATGAGCAGTTCTTC. It specifies CASSLLPSGGAPYNEQFF.

The sample holds a few counts of this clonotype. V is TRBV7-9 and J is TRBJ2-1, with TRBD1 identical over 8 bases. Germline V gives CDR1 SEHNR, CDR2 FQNEAQ (reference sequence). With 6 bases clipped from V and 8 bases from J, the junction kept 9 bases outside the gene matches. The CDR3 loop spans 14 amino acids. The DNA for the CDR3 is TGTGCCAGCAGGCCCGGGACAGGTGTCGATGAGCAGTTCTTC. Encoded protein: CASRPGTGVDEQFF.

In DNA form, the CDR3 reads TGCAGTGCTAGAGAGACTATAGGAGCCTACGAGCAGTACTTC. Its protein product is CSARETIGAYEQYF. The chain uses TRBV20-1 and TRBJ2-4; tentative D call: TRBD2 (5 bases). The DNA end is a closer match to TRBJ2-7, so the J assignment may be wrong. The CDR3 spans 14 residues. Germline CDR1 reads DFQATT; CDR2 reads SNEGSKA (reference sequence).

This clonotype has a handful of counts. The V and J genes are TRBV7-2 and TRBJ2-3; possibly TRBD2 for D (6 bases). This CDR3 comprises 17 residues. With 1 base removed from V and 2 bases from J, the gap between germline ends came to 16 bases. Germline values: CDR1 SGHTA, CDR2 FQGNSA. The CDR3 region is CASSLGAAGRHTDTQYF. The CDR3 nucleotides are TGTGCCAGCAGCTTAGGTGCTGCGGGAAGGCACACAGATACGCAGTATTTT.